This T cell receptor (beta chain) emerged from a study of blood T cell repertoires in COVID-19. Study context: Samples representing acute and convalescent COVID-19 were sourced from the United States, Italy and Spain.

Sequencing used immunoSEQ multiplex PCR; TCRdb keeps in-frame clones, though not all of them. The data contain tens of thousands of clones, less than 80% of them singletons. With 5 bases removed from V and 0 bases from J, the gap between germline ends came to 11 bases. CDR3 length equals 14 residues. Germline lookup yields CDR1 SGHVS and CDR2 FNYEAQ. This receptor was taken from a man between 60 and 70 years old with acute or convalescent COVID-19. V is TRBV7-6 and J is TRBJ2-7, with no clear D. The sequencing sample was made of peripheral blood. As DNA, the CDR3 is TGTGCCAGCAGCCCCCGGTTCACCTCCTACGAGCAGTACTTC. Residues: CASSPRFTSYEQYF.